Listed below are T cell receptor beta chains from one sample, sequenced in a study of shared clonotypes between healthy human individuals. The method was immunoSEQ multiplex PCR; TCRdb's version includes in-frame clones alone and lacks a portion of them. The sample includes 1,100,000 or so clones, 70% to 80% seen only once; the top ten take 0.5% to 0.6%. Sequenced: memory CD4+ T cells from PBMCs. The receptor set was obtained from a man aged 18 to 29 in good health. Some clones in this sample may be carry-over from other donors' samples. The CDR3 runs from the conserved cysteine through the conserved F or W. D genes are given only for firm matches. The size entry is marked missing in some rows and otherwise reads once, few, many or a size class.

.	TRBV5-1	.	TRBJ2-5	CASSWQGEETQYF	TGCGCCAGCAGCTGGCAGGGTGAGGAGACCCAGTACTTC
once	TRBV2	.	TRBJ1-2	CASSPDGVSGYTF	TGTGCCAGCAGCCCTGACGGGGTGAGTGGCTACACCTTC
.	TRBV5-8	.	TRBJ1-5	CASSYRNQPQHF	TGTGCCAGCAGCTACCGAAATCAGCCCCAGCATTTT
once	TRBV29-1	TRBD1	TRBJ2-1	CSVANTGQIEQFF	TGCAGCGTGGCCAATACGGGACAGATTGAGCAGTTCTTC
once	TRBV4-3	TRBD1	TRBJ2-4	CASSQDIGTAKNIQYF	TGCGCCAGCAGCCAAGATATTGGGACAGCAAAAAACATTCAGTACTTC
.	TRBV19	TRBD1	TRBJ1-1	CASRTRDRGVTEAFF	TGTGCCAGTAGGACCCGGGACAGGGGAGTCACTGAAGCTTTCTTT
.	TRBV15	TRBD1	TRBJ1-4	CATSRDGGQGFEKLFF	TGTGCCACCAGCAGAGATGGGGGACAGGGGTTTGAAAAACTGTTTTTT
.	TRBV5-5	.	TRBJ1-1	CASSQVGGNTEAFF	TGTGCCAGCAGCCAAGTGGGTGGGAACACTGAAGCTTTCTTT
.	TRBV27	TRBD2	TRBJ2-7	CASRLAGVTYEQYF	TGTGCCAGCAGGCTAGCGGGAGTCACCTACGAGCAGTACTTC
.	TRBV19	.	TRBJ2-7	CASRVTTGRSYEQYF	TGTGCCAGTAGGGTCACTACGGGACGATCCTACGAGCAGTACTTC
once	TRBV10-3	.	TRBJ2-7	CAISEGGGAYEQYF	TGTGCCATCAGTGAGGGAGGGGGCGCGTACGAGCAGTACTTC
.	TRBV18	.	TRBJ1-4	CASSLRTNEKLFF	TGTGCCAGCTCACTACGGACTAATGAAAAACTGTTTTTT
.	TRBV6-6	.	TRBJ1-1	CASSYQSSGTEAFF	TGTGCCAGCAGTTACCAATCGAGTGGGACTGAAGCTTTCTTT
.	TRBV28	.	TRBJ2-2	CASSLWDSAGELFF	TGTGCCAGCAGTTTATGGGACAGCGCCGGGGAGCTGTTTTTT
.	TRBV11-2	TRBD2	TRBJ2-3	CASSLVVSGSSDTQYF	TGTGCCAGCAGCTTAGTGGTTAGCGGGAGTTCAGATACGCAGTATTTT
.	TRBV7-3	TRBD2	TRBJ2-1	CASSQAPAGAYNEQFF	TGTGCCAGCAGCCAGGCCCCGGCGGGGGCCTACAATGAGCAGTTCTTC
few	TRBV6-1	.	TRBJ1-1	CASGSFESEAFF	TGTGCCAGCGGCTCTTTCGAGTCTGAAGCTTTCTTT
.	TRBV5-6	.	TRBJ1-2	CASSSRRMKNYGYTF	TGTGCCAGCAGCTCCCGACGGATGAAGAACTATGGCTACACCTTC
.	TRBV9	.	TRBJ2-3	CASSVEGTSDTQYF	TGTGCCAGCAGCGTAGAGGGCACCTCAGATACGCAGTATTTT
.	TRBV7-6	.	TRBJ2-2	CASSPIETNTGELFF	TGTGCCAGCAGCCCCATAGAAACGAACACCGGGGAGCTGTTTTTT
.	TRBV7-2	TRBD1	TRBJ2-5	CASSKQGAQETQYF	TGTGCCAGCAGCAAACAGGGGGCCCAAGAGACCCAGTACTTC
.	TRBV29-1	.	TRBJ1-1	CSVMLGITEAFF	TGCAGCGTTATGTTGGGAATAACTGAAGCTTTCTTT
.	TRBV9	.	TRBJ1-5	CASSVDGNQPQHF	TGTGCCAGCAGCGTGGATGGGAATCAGCCCCAGCATTTT
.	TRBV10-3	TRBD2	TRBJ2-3	CAISEPAGGGADTQYF	TGTGCCATCAGTGAGCCTGCGGGGGGAGGAGCAGATACGCAGTATTTT
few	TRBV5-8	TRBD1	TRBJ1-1	CASSRQGLGTEAFF	TGTGCCAGCAGCAGACAGGGACTGGGAACTGAAGCTTTCTTT
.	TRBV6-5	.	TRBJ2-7	CASRGASSYEQYF	TGTGCCAGCAGGGGGGCGAGCTCCTACGAGCAGTACTTC
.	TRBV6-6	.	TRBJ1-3	CASSYSGNSGNTIYF	TGTGCCAGCAGTTACTCAGGCAACTCTGGAAACACCATATATTTT
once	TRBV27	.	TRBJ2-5	CASSRSQETQYF	TGTGCCAGCAGTCGATCTCAAGAGACCCAGTACTTC
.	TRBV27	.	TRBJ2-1	CASSSTGTGEQFF	TGTGCCAGCAGTTCTACAGGGACCGGCGAGCAGTTCTTC
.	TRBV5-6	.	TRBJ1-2	CASSLAREYGYTF	TGTGCCAGCAGCTTGGCTCGGGAGTATGGCTACACCTTC
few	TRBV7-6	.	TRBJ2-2	CASSLPRSGELFF	TGTGCCAGCAGCTTGCCGAGGTCCGGGGAGCTGTTTTTT
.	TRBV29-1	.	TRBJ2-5	CSQGGYQETQYF	TGCAGCCAAGGGGGGTACCAAGAGACCCAGTACTTC
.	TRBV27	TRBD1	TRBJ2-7	CASSLDRGREQYF	TGTGCCAGCAGTTTGGACAGGGGGCGCGAGCAGTACTTC
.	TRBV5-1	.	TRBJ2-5	CASSRTDGETQYF	TGCGCCAGCAGCAGGACTGACGGGGAGACCCAGTACTTC
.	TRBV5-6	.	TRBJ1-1	CASSFGVGLGTEAFF	TGTGCCAGCAGCTTCGGGGTTGGGCTGGGGACTGAAGCTTTCTTT
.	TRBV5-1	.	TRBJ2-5	CASSLGLAGSSQYF	TGCGCCAGCAGCTTGGGACTTGCGGGTTCGTCCCAGTACTTC
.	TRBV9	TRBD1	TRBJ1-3	CASSGDRDRGRNTIYF	TGTGCCAGCAGCGGAGACCGGGACAGGGGAAGAAACACCATATATTTT
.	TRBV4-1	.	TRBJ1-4	CASSQGRGNEKLFF	TGCGCCAGCAGCCAGGGGAGGGGGAATGAAAAACTGTTTTTT
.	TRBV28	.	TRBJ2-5	CASSRVGIPGTQYF	TGTGCCAGCAGCCGAGTTGGTATCCCGGGGACCCAGTACTTC
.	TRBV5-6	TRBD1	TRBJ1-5	CASSRLGQTPQPQHF	TGTGCCAGCAGTCGCTTGGGACAGACGCCCCAGCCCCAGCATTTT